This T cell receptor (beta chain) came from a study of blood T cell repertoires in COVID-19. At the level of the study: The origin of the acute and convalescent COVID-19 samples was the United States, Italy and Spain.

Per germline, CDR1 LNHDA and CDR2 SQIVND (reference sequence). J lost 5 bases, V lost 1 base, and 3 bases had no gene match. This CDR3 spans 15 amino acids. Under the authors' procedure: Using reference gene primer amplification, nucleated cell counts were estimated. Profiling relied on immunoSEQ multiplex PCR, and the TCRdb table lists in-frame clones only, not all of them. V and J calls and clone size follow that table, whereas D and trimming were derived from the DNA. The sample carries roughly 290,000 clones, around 87% recorded once. The receptor was derived from a woman aged 30 to 39 who had recovered from COVID-19. The sequencing input was peripheral blood. The rearrangement links TRBV19 to TRBJ1-1; TRBD1 matches 11 bases. The CDR3 DNA sequence: TGTGCCAGTAGTATAGGGGACAGGGGGTTGACTGAAGCTTTCTTT. It yields the protein CASSIGDRGLTEAFF. Full variable domain (missing parts from reference TRBV19 and TRBJ1-1): DGGITQSPKYLFRKEGQNVTLSCEQNLNHDAMYWYRQDPGQGLRLIYYSQIVNDFQKGDIAEGYSVSREKKESFPLTVTSAQKNPTAFYLCASSIGDRGLTEAFFGQGTRLTVV.